A selection of T cell receptor beta chains follows, all from one sample in a study of long-term antiretroviral therapy in people with HIV. The table came from immunoSEQ multiplex PCR; TCRdb's copy has only in-frame clones and leaves some out. Of about 30,000 clones in the sample, around 90% were seen once. The starting material was unsorted PBMCs, obtained 3.2 years before starting antiretroviral therapy. Receptor source: a man in his forties or fifties with HIV. CDR3s leave out the opening cysteine and the closing phenylalanine or tryptophan.

V	CDR3
TRBV18	ASSPTGATAEAF
TRBV4-1	ASSQEGGQGRNQPQH
TRBV7-7	ASSKLPEGLPDTQY
TRBV18	ASSPGTGKLGYGYT
TRBV27	ASSLFNRGPGSNQPQH
TRBV5-4	ATQGSGRTTDTQY
TRBV28	ASSQTATNEKLF
TRBV7-3	ASSLRGGVNEKLF
TRBV6-1	ASSRTSPGPYEQY
TRBV14	ASKGSRSYEQY
TRBV10-2	ASSESSLGGTNTGELF
TRBV5-1	ASSFGDRGRGETQY
TRBV27	ASSPHGQGVETQY
TRBV11-2	ASSLDPSGAYEQY
TRBV4-1	ASSQDGGRLNTEAF
TRBV7-3	ASSLTGGETQY
TRBV29-1	SVVRSSLAGKYDTQY
TRBV7-3	ASSLTEDTEAF
TRBV5-1	ASSLVGTAQETQY
TRBV30	AWSVPGTGVDEQY
TRBV14	ASSQEPMQGYT
TRBV6-5	ASSYSRGDTQY
TRBV5-8	ASSPGQDLSNQPQH
TRBV10-3	AISSPGTGYSPLH
TRBV27	ASSLKLGEKQY
TRBV4-1	ASSRSGSQTQY
TRBV5-1	ASSSGEAGANVLT
TRBV25-1	ASITGAYGGTGRETQY
TRBV20-1	SASSRWGQY
TRBV2	ASTLDGELF
TRBV5-4	ASSFTRDTQY
TRBV2	ASSPDRDDQPQH
TRBV19	ASSIDGRGLYEQY
TRBV11-2	ASSLEILGSYEQY
TRBV11-2	ASSLFNLRDGYT
TRBV5-1	ASSFSGIGETQY
TRBV6-6	ASSYSYGELNYGYT
TRBV6-1	ASSEKGQGFQPQH
TRBV9	ASSLRDGNYEQY
TRBV11-2	ASSSPTTNAGNTIY
TRBV5-1	ASSITGDTEAF
TRBV4-3	ASSGYGPGNTIY
TRBV27	ASSSWGSPLH
TRBV7-2	ASSSNRGLQETQY
TRBV29-1	SVFLLGSGNTIY
TRBV28	ASSKAGTGGAGTEAF
TRBV4-2	ASSQVVPGGSTEAF
TRBV21-1	ASSKGCASGGAQRGTDTQY
TRBV6-6	ASSYSEMNTEAF
TRBV28	ASSSPGQGGIGEQY
TRBV5-1	ASSLGGLAGTRDQF